Shown below are 12 T cell receptor beta chains from a single sample sequenced in a study of cytomegalovirus exposure and HLA in healthy donors. Researchers ran the PCR with 60 Vbeta and 13 Jbeta primers. Clones were sequenced by immunoSEQ multiplex PCR, and TCRdb holds only the in-frame ones, with some missing. The data contain roughly 190,000 clones, roughly 77% of them seen just once; the ten biggest clones take up roughly 1.5%. Sequencing input: PBMCs. The receptor source for this set is a woman in her forties or fifties in good health and CMV-seronegative.

This clone was seen a handful of times. The chain combines TRBV19 with TRBJ2-5, with 10 positions matching TRBD1. The CDR3 loop spans 15 amino acids. After removal of 6 bases from V and 4 bases from J, the junction contained 8 bases not matched to a gene. Per the germline V gene, CDR1 is LNHDA and CDR2 is SQIVND (reference sequence). CDR3 loop: CASRPRQGAGETQYF. CDR3 coding DNA: TGTGCCAGTAGGCCGAGACAGGGGGCTGGAGAGACCCAGTACTTC. Full variable domain (outside the CDR3, taken from reference TRBV19 and TRBJ2-5): DGGITQSPKYLFRKEGQNVTLSCEQNLNHDAMYWYRQDPGQGLRLIYYSQIVNDFQKGDIAEGYSVSREKKESFPLTVTSAQKNPTAFYLCASRPRQGAGETQYFGPGTRLLVL.

This chain uses TRBV7-8 with TRBJ2-1; 11 nucleotides match TRBD2. V gave up 0 bases and J gave up 7 bases; unmatched junction bases: 8. Germline lookup yields CDR1 SGHVS and CDR2 FQNEAQ. This CDR3 is built from 17 residues. The CDR3: CASSLAIIAGGPNEQFF. Here the CDR3 DNA reads TGTGCCAGCAGCTTAGCCATAATAGCGGGAGGGCCAAATGAGCAGTTCTTC.

The chain combines TRBV19 with TRBJ1-2; the D is unclear. CDR1 LNHDA and CDR2 SQIVND come from the germline V gene (reference sequence). This CDR3 is built from 15 residues. Trimming left V 5 bases short and J 0 bases short, with 13 bases between. CDR3: CASSPLTGANYGYTF. For the CDR3, the DNA is TGTGCCAGTAGTCCCTTGACGGGAGCTAACTATGGCTACACCTTC.

This clone occurred a few times. The rearrangement links TRBV28 to TRBJ1-2; tentative D call: TRBD1 (6 bases). Trimming shortened V by 6 bases and J by 3 bases, and 20 bases separated the two germline ends. The CDR3 has 16 amino acids. CDR1 MDHEN and CDR2 SYDVKM come from the germline V gene. The CDR3 protein is CASSLTGFVPDYGYTF. The CDR3 DNA reads TGTGCCAGCAGCTTAACAGGGTTTGTGCCGGACTATGGCTACACCTTC.

The gene calls are TRBV18 and TRBJ2-1; D may be TRBD1 (5 bases). Germline loops: CDR1 KGHSH, CDR2 LQKENI. The CDR3 runs 12 residues. V was pared by 6 bases and J by 7 bases, with 10 bases between. The CDR3 region is CASSIQVNEQFF. CDR3 nucleotides: TGTGCCAGCTCGATACAGGTAAATGAGCAGTTCTTC.

The chain carries TRBV6-6 and TRBJ2-3, with 8 bases matching TRBD2. Germline values: CDR1 MNHNY, CDR2 SVGAGI (reference sequence). CDR3 length: 15 amino acids. The junction had 4 bases not matched to a gene; V was cut back by 0 bases and J by 5 bases. The CDR3 nucleotides read TGTGCCAGCAGTTACTCGATGAGCGGGGGAGATACGCAGTATTTT. It is translated as CASSYSMSGGDTQYF.

V gene TRBV6-5 combines with J gene TRBJ1-6, with 7 bases fitting TRBD1. The CDR3 loop spans 14 amino acids. The germline V gene has CDR1 MNHEY and CDR2 SVGAGI. V gave up 5 bases and J gave up 10 bases; unmatched junction bases: 8. The CDR3 reads CASSRQGENSPLHF. The DNA of the CDR3 is TGTGCCAGCAGTCGACAGGGAGAAAACTCACCCCTCCACTTT.

V and J are TRBV7-2 and TRBJ2-1; D is possibly TRBD2 (6 bases). This CDR3 has 17 amino acids. V shed 0 bases and J shed 8 bases, with 20 bases lying between them. Germline V gene sequence: CDR1 SGHTA, CDR2 FQGNSA. CDR3 DNA sequence: TGTGCCAGCAGCTTAGCGGGGCGGGACCAGGTGCGCGATGAGCAGTTCTTC. Its protein product is CASSLAGRDQVRDEQFF.

CDR3 coding DNA: TGTGCCAGCAGGGAAACGGGACATAGTTACGACGAGCAGTACTTC. It yields the protein CASRETGHSYDEQYF. The chain joins TRBV6-5 to TRBJ2-5; perhaps TRBD1 as D (6 bases). Gene TRBJ2-7 matches the end of the DNA better, so the J call may be wrong. The CDR3 loop spans 15 amino acids. Germline V gene sequence: CDR1 MNHEY, CDR2 SVGAGI.

This clone turned up a few times. V and J are TRBV4-1 and TRBJ1-3; 9 positions agree with TRBD1. This CDR3 spans 21 amino acids. V gave up 2 bases and J gave up 1 base; unmatched junction bases: 18. In germline, CDR1 is MGHRA, CDR2 YSYEKL. CDR3: CASSQFGTGPRWGLSGNTIYF. DNA of the CDR3: TGCGCCAGCAGCCAATTTGGGACAGGGCCGAGATGGGGTCTGTCTGGAAACACCATATATTTT.

This rearrangement joins TRBV18 to TRBJ2-6; possible D gene TRBD2, 5 bases. This CDR3 is 19 amino acids long. V gave up 3 bases and J gave up 1 base, with 19 bases separating them. Germline-derived CDR1 and CDR2 are KGHSH and LQKENI. The CDR3 nucleotides read TGTGCCAGCTCACCCCTGAGACCCTTAACGGGATCTGGGGCCAACGTCCTGACTTTC. It codes for CASSPLRPLTGSGANVLTF.

This clone was detected once. V usage is TRBV28 and J usage is TRBJ2-1; the match to TRBD2 covers 16 bases. Germline CDR1 and CDR2: MDHEN and SYDVKM. J lost 0 bases, V lost 1 base, and 3 bases had no gene match. The CDR3 totals 19 residues. The chain's CDR3 is CASSLLGLAGGSSYNEQFF. The CDR3 nucleotides are TGTGCCAGCAGTTTATTGGGACTAGCGGGAGGGAGCTCCTACAATGAGCAGTTCTTC.